Sequencing of this TCR beta chain was carried out in a study of OX40 agonist ivuxolimab in advanced cancers. Whole-study context: Past anti-PD-1, anti-PD-L1 or anti-CTLA-4 therapy was accepted, and 30% to 50% had received some.

Regarding this clone: Its antigen remains unidentified.

Study-level points and caveats: With doses of 0.1 to 3.0 mg/kg, CD4+ and CD8+ blood T cells had undergone clonal expansion by week 6.

CDR3 length: 18 residues. Trimming cost V 2 bases and J 2 bases, with 23 bases left between them. Looked up from germline, CDR1 is GTSNPN and CDR2 is SVGIG (reference sequence). Method: immunoSEQ multiplex PCR; TCRdb's copy keeps in-frame clones and lacks some. This table holds 50,000 to 65,000 clones, less than 90% found once. V and J are TRBV30 and TRBJ2-3; D may be TRBD1 (6 bases). The sample here was CD4+ or CD8+ T cells sorted from blood, taken in a trial of the OX40 agonist ivuxolimab. The receptor was isolated from an adult with an advanced solid tumor such as melanoma, head and neck, liver or kidney cancer. CDR3 region: CAWSLGTAKGGYTDTQYF. As DNA, the CDR3 is TGTGCCTGGAGTCTTGGGACGGCGAAAGGGGGATACACAGATACGCAGTATTTT.